The subject of this entry is one T cell receptor (beta chain). Its matching antigen is unknown. The source of the sample is a study of long-term antiretroviral therapy in people with HIV. It was version v3.0 of the immunoSEQ assay that was run at survey level. Sequencing was performed with immunoSEQ multiplex PCR; in TCRdb, only in-frame clones are kept and a portion is missing. The sample holds 15,000 to 20,000 clones, approximately 75% seen once. The CDR3 spans 16 residues. CDR1 is SGDLS, CDR2 YYNGEE, per germline. The ends were cut back, 0 bases at V and 4 bases at J, with 13 bases in the middle. PBMC samples from each donor numbered at least one pre-ART and at least two post-ART. Without exception, participants with HIV were treated in the United States. Findings of the study overall: Unavailable data included ART adherence, viral resistance and therapy changes (switches in treatment).

The sequencing used unsorted PBMCs, collected 0.3 years after starting antiretroviral therapy. The chain links TRBV9 to TRBJ2-2; D not resolved. The TCR comes from a man in his late teens or twenties with HIV. CDR3 sequence (DNA): TGTGCCAGCAGCGTAGAGCTGGTATACGGCACCGGGGAGCTGTTTTTT. Residues: CASSVELVYGTGELFF. Using reference TRBV9 and TRBJ2-2 for the parts outside the CDR3, the full variable domain is DSGVTQTPKHLITATGQRVTLRCSPRSGDLSVYWYQQSLDQGLQFLIQYYNGEERAKGNILERFSAQQFPDLHSELNLSSLELGDSALYFCASSVELVYGTGELFFGEGSRLTVL.